This T cell receptor beta chain was observed in a study of T cell responses to AZD1222 COVID-19 vaccine. The data were produced by immunoSEQ multiplex PCR, yet TCRdb's version contains in-frame clones alone and is incomplete. The profile shows about 95,000 clones, roughly 91% of them singletons. This CDR3 comprises 13 residues. Per the germline V gene, CDR1 is SGHRS and CDR2 is YFSETQ. The ends were cut back, 4 bases at V and 6 bases at J, with 11 bases in the middle. The chain carries TRBV5-1 and TRBJ1-5; no clear D. This sequence originates from an adult in good health. The sequencing here drew on peripheral blood, taken on day 0 of AZD1222 vaccination. CDR3 loop: CASSPQWGQPQHF. DNA of the CDR3: TGCGCCAGCAGCCCCCAGTGGGGTCAGCCCCAGCATTTT.